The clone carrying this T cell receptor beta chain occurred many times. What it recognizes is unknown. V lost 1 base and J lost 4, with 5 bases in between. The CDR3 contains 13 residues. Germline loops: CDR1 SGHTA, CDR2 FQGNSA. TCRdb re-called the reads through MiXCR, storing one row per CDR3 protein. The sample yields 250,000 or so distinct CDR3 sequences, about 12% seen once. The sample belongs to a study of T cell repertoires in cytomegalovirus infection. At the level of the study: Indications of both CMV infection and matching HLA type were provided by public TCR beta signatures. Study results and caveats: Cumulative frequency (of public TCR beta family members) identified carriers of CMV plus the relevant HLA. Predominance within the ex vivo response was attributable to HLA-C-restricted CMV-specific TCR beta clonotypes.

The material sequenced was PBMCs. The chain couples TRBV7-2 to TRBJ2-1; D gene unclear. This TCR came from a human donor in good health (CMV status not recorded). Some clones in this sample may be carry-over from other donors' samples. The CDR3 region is CASSLEVYNEQFF. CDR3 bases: TGTGCCAGCAGCTTAGAAGTTTACAATGAGCAGTTCTTC.